The text below deals with one TCR beta chain. Its binding antigen is unknown. No much larger clone is present one base from it, and per-base qualities are unavailable. The data derive from a study of CD8 T cells in Susac syndrome (dated by TCRdb to about 2019). Regarding the research as a whole: Repertoire sequencing was used to test whether CD8+ T cell activation and differentiation in Susac syndrome was antigen driven.

V and J lose 6 bases and 3 bases, and a span of 17 bases separates them. There are 15 amino acids in the CDR3, from cysteine to phenylalanine inclusive. The CDR3 DNA has 45 bases and is translated from base 1. CDR1 and CDR2, per the germline V gene, are SGHTA and FQGNSA. Peripheral blood CD8+ and CD4+ T cells from healthy donors, Susac syndrome patients and multiple sclerosis patients were profiled using high-throughput TCR beta sequencing. Healthy donors were age- and sex-matched controls. Bulk CD8+ and CD4+ T cells were purified magnetically by negative isolation, whereas CD8+ TEMRA cells were enriched by FACS. Blood was collected in EDTA tubes and processed within 24 hours, with PBMCs isolated through density gradient centrifugation. PBMCs intended for TCR sequencing were cryopreserved in liquid nitrogen and thawed later in a water bath at 37 degrees C. A purity of at least 90% was achieved for sorted or isolated CD4+, CD8+ and CD8+ TEMRA cells.

RNA was extracted using the RNeasy kit, and about 0.45 to 1 ug of the RNA was reverse transcribed with random hexamers. TCR beta CDR3 regions were amplified with the immunoSEQ multiplex PCR assay covering 54 Vbeta and 13 Jbeta segments. PCR amplification bias was corrected using a synthetic template baseline for primer optimization and computational correction. In the paper's pipeline: Reads were assigned to V, D and J genes according to IMGT and analyzed in immunoSEQ Analyzer, with only productive sequences retained. To calculate clonality, Shannon entropy was normalized by log2 of the number of productive unique sequences and then subtracted from one. For each patient and control, public and private clones were evaluated within the 100 most prevalent clones. Clones were defined as Susac-specific when absent from the healthy and MS cohorts, from approximately 1,100 published viral clones and from other ImmuneACCESS disease sequences. Starting from the raw public reads, TCRdb applied fastp trimming at Q25, assembled clones with MiXCR and retained in-frame beta chains. CDR3 protein duplicates are merged, each entry listing the most common genes and DNA. The V and J calls and clone size come from TCRdb's table, not from the authors' own analysis. In this sample the table shows about 130,000 distinct CDR3 sequences, roughly 95% of which occur a single time. The ten biggest clones cover 0.09% to 0.15% of the sample.

The paper as a whole reports these results and caveats: The number of individuals in the TCR sequencing and HLA analysis was recognized as being relatively small.

The origin of this receptor is a human donor in good health. The sequencing input was CD4+ T cells from PBMCs. This receptor chain uses TRBV7-2 and TRBJ1-1, with the D gene not confidently named. The CDR3 protein sequence reads: CASSFLPRGDTEAFF. Here is the DNA: TGTGCCAGCAGTTTCCTTCCCCGCGGGGACACTGAAGCTTTCTTT.